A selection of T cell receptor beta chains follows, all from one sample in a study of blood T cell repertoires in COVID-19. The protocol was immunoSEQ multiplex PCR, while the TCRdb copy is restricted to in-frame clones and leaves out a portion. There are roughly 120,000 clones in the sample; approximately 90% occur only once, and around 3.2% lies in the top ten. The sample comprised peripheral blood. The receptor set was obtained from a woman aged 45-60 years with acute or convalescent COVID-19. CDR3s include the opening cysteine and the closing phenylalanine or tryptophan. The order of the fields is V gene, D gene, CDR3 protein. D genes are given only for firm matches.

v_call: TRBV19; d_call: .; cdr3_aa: CASSIGRENQPQHF
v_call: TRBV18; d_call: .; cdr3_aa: CASSPDSNYGYTF
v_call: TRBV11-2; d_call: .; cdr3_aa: CASSPSGMNTEAFF
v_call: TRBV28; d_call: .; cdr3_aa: CASRHRVNEKLFF
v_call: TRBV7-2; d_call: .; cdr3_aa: CASSLGPQGRDGYTF
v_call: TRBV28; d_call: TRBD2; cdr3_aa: CASKGGSSYNEQFF
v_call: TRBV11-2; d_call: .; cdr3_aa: CASSLDSGRARTKNIQYF
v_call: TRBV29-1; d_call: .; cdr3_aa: CSAGEGGLYGYTF
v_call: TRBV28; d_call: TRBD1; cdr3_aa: CASSSPPGQGPSSNEQFF
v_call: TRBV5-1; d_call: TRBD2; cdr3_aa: CASRPWTSGSSEQFF
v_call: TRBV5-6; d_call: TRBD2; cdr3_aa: CASSAPGLGTGELFF
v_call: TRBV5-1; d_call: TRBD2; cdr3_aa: CASSRRASGETQYF
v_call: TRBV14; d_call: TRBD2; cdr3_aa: CASSRLAGDNEQFF
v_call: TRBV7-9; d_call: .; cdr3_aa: CASSLGPRDQETQYF